This T cell receptor beta chain was captured by sequencing in a study of blood T cell repertoires in COVID-19. On the study more broadly: Acute and convalescent COVID-19 samples came from the United States, Italy and Spain.

The method was immunoSEQ multiplex PCR; TCRdb's version includes in-frame clones alone and lacks a portion of them. The table includes around 75,000 clones, roughly 80% detected once. V shed 6 bases and J 3 bases; nucleotides not matched to a gene: 8. Germline CDR1 and CDR2: SGHVS and FNYEAQ. This CDR3 comprises 18 residues. The V gene is TRBV7-6, the J gene TRBJ2-1; 16 nucleotides line up with TRBD2. The material sequenced was peripheral blood. The receptor was isolated from a man between 45 and 60 years old with COVID-19, enrolled during active disease. CDR3 loop: CASSRGTSGRAYYNEQFF. Written as DNA, the CDR3 is TGTGCCAGCAGTCGTGGGACTAGCGGGAGGGCCTACTACAATGAGCAGTTCTTC.